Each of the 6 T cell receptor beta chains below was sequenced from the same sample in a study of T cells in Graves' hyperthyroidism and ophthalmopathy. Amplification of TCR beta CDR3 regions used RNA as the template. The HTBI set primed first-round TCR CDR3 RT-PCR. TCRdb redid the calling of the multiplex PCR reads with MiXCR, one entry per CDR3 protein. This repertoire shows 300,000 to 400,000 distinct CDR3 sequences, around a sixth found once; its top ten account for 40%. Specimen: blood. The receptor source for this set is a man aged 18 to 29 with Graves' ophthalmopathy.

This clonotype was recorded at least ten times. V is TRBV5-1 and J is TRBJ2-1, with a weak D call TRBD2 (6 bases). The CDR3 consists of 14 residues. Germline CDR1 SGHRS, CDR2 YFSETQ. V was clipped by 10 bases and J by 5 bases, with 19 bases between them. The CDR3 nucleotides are TGCGCCTTTTACGGGACTCGGGGGAACAATGAGCAGTTCTTC. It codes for CAFYGTRGNNEQFF. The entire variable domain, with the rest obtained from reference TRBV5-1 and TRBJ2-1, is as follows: KAGVTQTPRYLIKTRGQQVTLSCSPISGHRSVSWYQQTPGQGLQFLFEYFSETQRNKGNFPGRFSGRQFSNSRSEMNVSTLELGDSALYLCAFYGTRGNNEQFFGPGTRLTVL.

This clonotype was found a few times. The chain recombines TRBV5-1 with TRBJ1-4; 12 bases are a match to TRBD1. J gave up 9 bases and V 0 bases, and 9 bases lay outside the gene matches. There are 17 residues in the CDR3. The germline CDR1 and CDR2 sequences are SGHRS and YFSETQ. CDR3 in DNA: TGCGCCAGCAGCTTGGGGGACAGGGGGCCCTCTTTACAAAAACTGTTTTTT. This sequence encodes CASSLGDRGPSLQKLFF. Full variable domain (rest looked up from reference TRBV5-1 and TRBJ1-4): KAGVTQTPRYLIKTRGQQVTLSCSPISGHRSVSWYQQTPGQGLQFLFEYFSETQRNKGNFPGRFSGRQFSNSRSEMNVSTLELGDSALYLCASSLGDRGPSLQKLFFGSGTQLSVL.

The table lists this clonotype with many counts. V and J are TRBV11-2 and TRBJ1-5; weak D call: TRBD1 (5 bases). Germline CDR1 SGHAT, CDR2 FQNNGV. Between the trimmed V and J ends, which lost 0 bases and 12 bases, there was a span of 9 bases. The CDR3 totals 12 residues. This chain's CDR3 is CASSLDGDRQHF. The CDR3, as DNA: TGTGCCAGCAGCTTAGATGGGGACCGCCAGCATTTT.

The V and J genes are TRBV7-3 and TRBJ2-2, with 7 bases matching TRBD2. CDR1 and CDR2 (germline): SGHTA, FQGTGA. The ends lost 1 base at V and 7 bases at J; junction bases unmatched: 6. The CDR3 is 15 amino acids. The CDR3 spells CASSLMGGSVGELFF. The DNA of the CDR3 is TGTGCCAGCAGCTTAATGGGAGGGAGCGTCGGGGAGCTGTTTTTT.

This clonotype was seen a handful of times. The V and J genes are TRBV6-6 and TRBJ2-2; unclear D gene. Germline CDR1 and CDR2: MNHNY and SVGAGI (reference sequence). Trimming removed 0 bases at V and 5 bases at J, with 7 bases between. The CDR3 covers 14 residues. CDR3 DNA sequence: TGTGCCAGCAGTTACTCCGGCCAGACCGGGGAGCTGTTTTTT. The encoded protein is CASSYSGQTGELFF.

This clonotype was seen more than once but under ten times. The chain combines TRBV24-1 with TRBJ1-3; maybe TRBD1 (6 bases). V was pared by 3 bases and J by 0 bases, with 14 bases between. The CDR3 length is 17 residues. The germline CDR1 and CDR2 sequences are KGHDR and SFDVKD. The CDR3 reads CATSDRGRPGSGNTIYF. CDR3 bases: TGTGCCACCAGTGATCGGGGGCGGCCGGGCTCTGGAAACACCATATATTTT.